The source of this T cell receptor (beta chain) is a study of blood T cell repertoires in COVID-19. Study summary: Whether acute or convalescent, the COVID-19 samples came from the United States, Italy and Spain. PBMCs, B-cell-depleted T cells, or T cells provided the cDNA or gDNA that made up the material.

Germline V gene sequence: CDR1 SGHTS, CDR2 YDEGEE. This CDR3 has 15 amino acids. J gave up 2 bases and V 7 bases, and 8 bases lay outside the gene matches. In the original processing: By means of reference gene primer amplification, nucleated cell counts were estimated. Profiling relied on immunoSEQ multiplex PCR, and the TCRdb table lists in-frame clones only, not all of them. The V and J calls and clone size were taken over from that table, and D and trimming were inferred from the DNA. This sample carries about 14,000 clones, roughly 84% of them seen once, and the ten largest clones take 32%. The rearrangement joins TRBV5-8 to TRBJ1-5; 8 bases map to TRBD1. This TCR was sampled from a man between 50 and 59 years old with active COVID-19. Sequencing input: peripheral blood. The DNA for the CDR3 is TGTGCCAGCCGAAAACAGGGGGTGGGCAATCAGCCCCAGCATTTT. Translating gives CASRKQGVGNQPQHF.